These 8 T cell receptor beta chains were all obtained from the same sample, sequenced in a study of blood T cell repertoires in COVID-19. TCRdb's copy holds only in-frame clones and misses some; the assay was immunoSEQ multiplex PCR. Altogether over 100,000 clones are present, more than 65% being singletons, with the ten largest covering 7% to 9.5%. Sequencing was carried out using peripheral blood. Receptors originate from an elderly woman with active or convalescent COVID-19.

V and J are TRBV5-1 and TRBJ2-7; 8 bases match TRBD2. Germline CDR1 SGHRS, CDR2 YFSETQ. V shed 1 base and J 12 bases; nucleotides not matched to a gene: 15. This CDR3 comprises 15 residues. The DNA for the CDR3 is TGCGCCAGCAGCTTGATGGAGCGGGAGTTTGGAGAAACGTACTTC. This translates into CASSLMEREFGETYF.

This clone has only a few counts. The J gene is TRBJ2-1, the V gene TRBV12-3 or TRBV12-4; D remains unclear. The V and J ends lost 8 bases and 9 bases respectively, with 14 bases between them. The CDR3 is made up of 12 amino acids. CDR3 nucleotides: TGTGCCAGCGAGGCTTCCGGATTTGAGCAGTTCTTC. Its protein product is CASEASGFEQFF.

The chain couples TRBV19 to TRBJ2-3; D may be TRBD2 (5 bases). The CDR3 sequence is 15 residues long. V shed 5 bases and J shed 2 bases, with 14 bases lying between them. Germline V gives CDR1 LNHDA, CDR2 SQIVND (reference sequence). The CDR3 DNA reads TGTGCCAGTAGTCAAGATAGCGAGTTCACAGATACGCAGTATTTT. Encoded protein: CASSQDSEFTDTQYF.

The CDR3 is CASSPPAGRPFADTQYF. Written as DNA, the CDR3 is TGCGCCAGCAGCCCCCCAGCAGGGCGACCTTTCGCAGATACGCAGTATTTT. The chain combines TRBV5-1 with TRBJ2-3; maybe TRBD1 (5 bases). Germline lookup yields CDR1 SGHRS and CDR2 YFSETQ. The ends were cut back, 4 bases at V and 4 bases at J, with 22 bases in the middle. The CDR3 length is 17 residues.

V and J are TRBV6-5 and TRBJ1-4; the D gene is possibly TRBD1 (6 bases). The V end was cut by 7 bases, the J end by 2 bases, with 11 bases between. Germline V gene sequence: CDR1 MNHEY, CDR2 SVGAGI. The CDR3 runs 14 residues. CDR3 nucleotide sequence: TGTGCCAGCACCAGGGGTCGGACTAATGAAAAACTGTTTTTT. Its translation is CASTRGRTNEKLFF.

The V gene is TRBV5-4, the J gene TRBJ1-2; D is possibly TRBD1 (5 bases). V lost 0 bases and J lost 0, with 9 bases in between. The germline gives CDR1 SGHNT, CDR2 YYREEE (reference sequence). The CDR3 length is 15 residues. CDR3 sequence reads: CASSLGAGTNYGYTF. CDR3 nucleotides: TGTGCCAGCAGCTTGGGTGCAGGGACTAACTATGGCTACACCTTC. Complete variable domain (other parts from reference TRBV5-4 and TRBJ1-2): ETGVTQSPTHLIKTRGQQVTLRCSSQSGHNTVSWYQQALGQGPQFIFQYYREEENGRGNFPPRFSGLQFPNYSSELNVNALELDDSALYLCASSLGAGTNYGYTFGSGTRLTVV.

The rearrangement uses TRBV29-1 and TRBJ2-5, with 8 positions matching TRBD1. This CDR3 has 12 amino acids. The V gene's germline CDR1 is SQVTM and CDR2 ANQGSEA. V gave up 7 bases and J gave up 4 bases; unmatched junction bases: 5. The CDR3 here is CSAARGLETQYF. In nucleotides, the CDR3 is TGCAGCGCTGCCAGGGGGCTAGAGACCCAGTACTTC.

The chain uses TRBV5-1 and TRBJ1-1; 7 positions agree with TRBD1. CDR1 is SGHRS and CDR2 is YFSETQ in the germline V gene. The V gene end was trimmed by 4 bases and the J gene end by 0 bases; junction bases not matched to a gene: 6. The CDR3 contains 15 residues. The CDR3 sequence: CASSAQGPLNTEAFF. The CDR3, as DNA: TGCGCCAGCAGCGCACAGGGGCCCTTGAACACTGAAGCTTTCTTT. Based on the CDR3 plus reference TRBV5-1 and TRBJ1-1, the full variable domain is KAGVTQTPRYLIKTRGQQVTLSCSPISGHRSVSWYQQTPGQGLQFLFEYFSETQRNKGNFPGRFSGRQFSNSRSEMNVSTLELGDSALYLCASSAQGPLNTEAFFGQGTRLTVV.